Each of the 27 T cell receptor beta chains below was sequenced from the same sample in a study of T-cell memory formation after mild COVID-19. TCRdb recomputed calls from the 5' RACE reads with MiXCR, one row per CDR3 protein. The data show 300,000 to 400,000 distinct CDR3 sequences, approximately 15% seen once. Source material: PBMCs or a T cell subset sorted from them (not recorded which). The receptors stem from a man younger than 30 who had mild COVID-19 (a few samples of this study predate the infection). Cell type and time point are not known.

This clonotype was seen at least ten times. This chain joins TRBV12-5 and TRBJ2-7; TRBD1 matches 8 bases. The germline V gene has CDR1 LGHNT and CDR2 FRNRAP. V lost 6 bases, J lost 4 bases, and 5 bases stayed unmatched. This CDR3 is 13 amino acids long. This CDR3 reads CASGGTGLYEQYF. The CDR3 DNA sequence: TGTGCTAGTGGCGGGACAGGCCTTTACGAGCAGTACTTC.

This clonotype appeared a few times. The rearrangement links TRBV28 to TRBJ1-5; possibly TRBD1 for D (5 bases). The V gene's germline CDR1 is MDHEN and CDR2 SYDVKM. The germline V and J ends were trimmed by 2 bases and 4 bases, with 15 bases remaining between them. The CDR3 has 16 amino acids. This CDR3 reads CASSLRGQGGNQPQHF. For the CDR3, the DNA is TGTGCCAGCAGTTTAAGGGGCCAGGGAGGGAATCAGCCCCAGCATTTT.

This clonotype occurred many times. The chain is built from TRBV4-3 and TRBJ2-5, with D tentatively TRBD2 (5 bases). Germline V gene sequence: CDR1 LGHNA, CDR2 YSLEER. This CDR3 comprises 15 residues. Trimming pared 4 bases from V and 3 bases from J, leaving 15 bases between. Written as DNA, the CDR3 is TGCGCCAGCAGCCGGGCCGAGGGTGTGGAAGAGACCCAGTACTTC. Amino acids: CASSRAEGVEETQYF.

This clonotype has more than one count but fewer than ten. The V call is TRBV12-3 or TRBV12-4, the J call TRBJ2-7, with D unclear. V was pared by 0 bases and J by 9 bases, with 9 bases between. This CDR3 comprises 12 residues. The CDR3 reads CASSLAPTGQYF. The CDR3 coding sequence is TGTGCCAGCAGTTTAGCGCCAACTGGGCAGTACTTC.

The V and J genes are TRBV10-1 and TRBJ1-1; maybe TRBD1 (5 bases). The CDR3 consists of 13 residues. The germline V and J ends were trimmed by 4 bases and 5 bases, with 11 bases remaining between them. CDR1 is WNHNN, CDR2 SYGVQD, per germline (reference sequence). DNA for the CDR3: TGCGCCAGCAGTGCCCTGGGGGGTACTGAAGCTTTCTTT. Protein sequence: CASSALGGTEAFF.

The chain links TRBV10-3 to TRBJ2-1; unclear D gene. V was trimmed by 0 bases and J by 0 bases, leaving 6 bases between them. Germline CDR1 is ENHRY and CDR2 is SYGVKD. The CDR3 loop spans 15 amino acids. The CDR3 DNA follows: TGTGCCATCAGTGAGTCTGGAGCCTCCTACAATGAGCAGTTCTTC. Residues: CAISESGASYNEQFF.

The genes are TRBV7-2 and TRBJ2-5; 7 bases fit TRBD1. Trimming cost V 5 bases and J 8 bases; bases outside gene matches: 8. Per the germline V gene, CDR1 is SGHTA and CDR2 is FQGNSA. CDR3 length: 13 residues. This CDR3 is CASSRQGWGTQYF. The CDR3 DNA sequence: TGTGCCAGCAGCCGACAGGGATGGGGTACCCAGTACTTC.

This chain connects TRBV9 to TRBJ2-3, with D uncertain. This CDR3 region has 13 residues. The germline V gene has CDR1 SGDLS and CDR2 YYNGEE. V was clipped by 4 bases and J by 2 bases, with 8 bases between them. CDR3 in amino acids: CASSLSPTDTQYF. The CDR3, as DNA: TGTGCCAGCAGCCTTAGCCCCACAGATACGCAGTATTTT. Full variable domain (remainder filled in from reference TRBV9 and TRBJ2-3): DSGVTQTPKHLITATGQRVTLRCSPRSGDLSVYWYQQSLDQGLQFLIQYYNGEERAKGNILERFSAQQFPDLHSELNLSSLELGDSALYFCASSLSPTDTQYFGPGTRLTVL.

This clonotype was seen more than once but under ten times. This chain uses TRBV20-1 with TRBJ2-5; a possible D gene is TRBD1 (6 bases). Trimming removed 3 bases from V and 5 bases from J, with 10 bases in between. The V gene's germline CDR1 is DFQATT and CDR2 SNEGSKA (reference sequence). The CDR3 contains 12 residues. For the CDR3, the DNA is TGCAGTGCTAGTTTGGGGGCCGAGACCCAGTACTTC. Translation gives CSASLGAETQYF.

The J gene is TRBJ2-5, the V gene TRBV7-2; no definite D call. Germline V gene data show CDR1 as SGHTA and CDR2 as FQGNSA. V lost 10 bases and J 5 bases, leaving 11 bases between the germline ends. This CDR3 has 11 residues. CDR3 sequence reads: CATAHEETQYF. DNA of the CDR3: TGTGCCACTGCACACGAGGAGACCCAGTACTTC.

This clonotype was observed a few times. The chain couples TRBV15 to TRBJ2-3; D gene unclear. V was cut by 5 bases and J by 0 bases, with 9 bases left in between. CDR1 is LNHNV and CDR2 is YYDKDF in the germline V gene (reference sequence). This CDR3 region has 14 residues. The CDR3 region is CATSRSASTDTQYF. CDR3 DNA sequence: TGTGCCACCAGCCGGAGTGCTAGCACAGATACGCAGTATTTT.

The rearrangement links TRBV6-2 or TRBV6-3 to TRBJ2-1; weak D call: TRBD2 (5 bases). The CDR3 extends over 13 amino acids. Germline-derived CDR1 and CDR2 are MNHEY and SVGEGT. V was clipped by 3 bases and J by 3 bases, with 6 bases between them. CDR3 nucleotides: TGTGCCAGCAGTTATGGAGGCTACAATGAGCAGTTCTTC. Amino acid sequence: CASSYGGYNEQFF.

With regard to this clonotype: The conserved closing phenylalanine or tryptophan is absent in this CDR3, likely reflecting a read error. V usage is TRBV5-1 and J usage is TRBJ2-1; weak D call: TRBD2 (6 bases). Trimming shortened V by 4 bases and J by 0 bases, and 14 bases separated the two germline ends. The CDR3 has 16 amino acids. Looked up from germline, CDR1 is SGHRS and CDR2 is YFSETQ. The CDR3 DNA sequence: TGCGCCAGCAGCGGCTACGGGAGCTCCTCCTACAATGAGCAGTTCTTA. Amino acid sequence: CASSGYGSSSYNEQFL.

The chain uses TRBV6-2 or TRBV6-3 and TRBJ2-7, with D perhaps matching TRBD1 (6 bases). The CDR3 spans 17 residues. Per germline, CDR1 MNHEY and CDR2 SVGEGT. V was cut by 0 bases and J by 4 bases, with 19 bases left in between. The CDR3 bases are TGTGCCAGCAGTTACTCAAGGGCCGAACAGGGTTCGTACGAGCAGTACTTC. Encoded protein: CASSYSRAEQGSYEQYF.

This clonotype appeared a few times. The J gene is TRBJ2-7, the V gene TRBV20-1, with 8 nucleotides matching TRBD2. There are 13 residues in the CDR3. Germline lookup yields CDR1 DFQATT and CDR2 SNEGSKA (reference sequence). Trimming cost V 8 bases and J 1 base; bases outside gene matches: 7. CDR3 nucleotides: TGCAGTATTCTCGGGAGGGGGTCCTACGAGCAGTACTTC. This translates into CSILGRGSYEQYF.

The J gene is TRBJ2-7, the V gene TRBV4-1; no firm D call. The length of the CDR3 is 15 residues. Looked up from germline, CDR1 is MGHRA and CDR2 is YSYEKL. Deletions cut 1 base from V and 1 base from J, with 11 bases between. The DNA of the CDR3 is TGCGCCAGCAGCCAAGTCTCAGACGGATCCTACGAGCAGTACTTC. This translates into CASSQVSDGSYEQYF.

The table lists this clonotype with a few counts. This chain links TRBV5-1 with TRBJ1-1; 7 positions agree with TRBD1. The V gene's germline CDR1 is SGHRS and CDR2 YFSETQ. The ends lost 4 bases at V and 3 bases at J; junction bases unmatched: 3. The CDR3 is 13 residues long. In DNA form, the CDR3 reads TGCGCCAGCAGCGGGACAGCTTACACTGAAGCTTTCTTT. It yields the protein CASSGTAYTEAFF.

V is TRBV20-1 and J is TRBJ1-2; no clear D gene. The CDR3 spans 13 residues. Trimming pared 3 bases from V and 1 base from J, leaving 9 bases between. Germline-derived CDR1 and CDR2 are DFQATT and SNEGSKA (reference sequence). The CDR3 loop is CSARPNLNYGYTF. The CDR3 DNA reads as TGCAGTGCTAGGCCCAATCTTAACTATGGCTACACCTTC.

This clonotype was picked up many times. The chain links TRBV12-3 or TRBV12-4 to TRBJ2-1; 9 bases agree with TRBD2. The junction had 13 bases not matched to a gene; V was cut back by 6 bases and J by 10 bases. The CDR3 runs to 15 residues. CDR3 sequence: CASSLGLAPSGEQFF. The CDR3, as DNA: TGTGCCAGCAGCCTGGGACTAGCCCCCTCAGGGGAGCAGTTCTTC.

The table lists this clonotype with a few counts. The chain has TRBV20-1 and TRBJ2-1; 8 nucleotides align to TRBD2. This CDR3 is 15 amino acids long. After removal of 4 bases from V and 9 bases from J, the junction contained 14 bases not matched to a gene. Germline CDR1 is DFQATT and CDR2 is SNEGSKA (reference sequence). Here the CDR3 reads CSATGLALRKFEQFF. CDR3 in DNA: TGCAGTGCTACCGGACTAGCCCTAAGGAAATTTGAGCAGTTCTTC.

The chain couples TRBV6-1 to TRBJ2-3; D might be TRBD2 (5 bases). This CDR3 region has 14 residues. Germline V CDR1 and CDR2: MNHNS, SASEGT. Trimming stripped 7 bases from V and 2 bases from J, with 13 bases between. DNA for the CDR3: TGTGCCAGCAATTGGAGGATTAACACAGATACGCAGTATTTT. Encoded protein: CASNWRINTDTQYF.

The V call is TRBV4-3, the J call TRBJ1-1; no clear D gene. The length of the CDR3 is 17 residues. V lost 0 bases and J 0 bases, leaving 14 bases between the germline ends. Germline assignment: CDR1 LGHNA and CDR2 YSLEER. The CDR3 sequence: CASSQDLWRNLNTEAFF. The CDR3 DNA reads TGCGCCAGCAGCCAAGATTTGTGGAGAAACTTGAACACTGAAGCTTTCTTT.

This clonotype has just a few counts. The J gene is TRBJ2-1, the V gene TRBV5-1, with D tentatively TRBD1 (6 bases). Trimming cost V 4 bases and J 11 bases, with 13 bases left between them. The CDR3 extends over 12 amino acids. Germline V CDR1 and CDR2: SGHRS, YFSETQ. The DNA of the CDR3 is TGCGCCAGCAGCCCGGACAGTAAAAAGCAGTTCTTC. It specifies CASSPDSKKQFF.

The chain is built from TRBV7-6 and TRBJ2-5; a weak D match, TRBD1 (6 bases). The CDR3 extends over 15 amino acids. The V end lost 4 bases, the J end lost 0 bases, and 12 bases lay between the germline ends. Germline CDR1 SGHVS, CDR2 FNYEAQ. The CDR3 coding sequence is TGTGCCAGCAGCTCGCGGACAGACAACCAAGAGACCCAGTACTTC. Protein: CASSSRTDNQETQYF.

This rearrangement joins TRBV7-9 to TRBJ1-1; no firm D call. V was clipped by 2 bases and J by 1 base, with 5 bases between them. Germline assignment: CDR1 SEHNR and CDR2 FQNEAQ (reference sequence). This CDR3 contains 13 residues. The chain's CDR3 is CASSLSKNTEAFF. DNA of the CDR3: TGTGCCAGCAGCTTAAGTAAGAACACTGAAGCTTTCTTT.

This clonotype was seen more than once but under ten times. CDR3 bases: TGCGCCAGCAGCCCGCACGTGAAACCGGATGAAGCTTTCTTT. Amino acids: CASSPHVKPDEAFF. J is TRBJ1-1 and V is TRBV4-3; D gene ambiguous. V was clipped by 4 bases and J by 7 bases, with 16 bases between them. This CDR3 region has 14 residues. The germline CDR1 and CDR2 sequences are LGHNA and YSLEER.

The rearrangement joins TRBV7-2 to TRBJ2-3, with 9 bases matching TRBD2. Germline trimming cut 3 bases from V and 4 bases from J; bases unmatched to any gene: 5. This CDR3 has 15 residues. The germline V gene has CDR1 SGHTA and CDR2 FQGNSA. The CDR3 DNA reads TGTGCCAGCAGCTTCCGGGCGGGGGGGTCAGATACGCAGTATTTT. This encodes CASSFRAGGSDTQYF.